The 8 T cell receptor beta chains listed next were all sequenced from one sample in a study of control samples from healthy donors and cancer patients. The method was immunoSEQ multiplex PCR; TCRdb's version includes in-frame clones alone and lacks a portion of them. The data show some 140,000 clones, with over 85% seen just once and approximately 8% held by the top ten. The sample taken for sequencing was PBMCs. These receptors originate from a man in his forties or fifties with head and neck cancer.

This chain uses TRBV15 with TRBJ2-2, with D perhaps matching TRBD1 (6 bases). The CDR3 spans 15 residues. Germline CDR1 and CDR2: LNHNV and YYDKDF (reference sequence). V was pared by 0 bases and J by 4 bases, with 9 bases between. CDR3 nucleotides: TGTGCCACCAGCAGAGAGGGGGCGAGCACCGGGGAGCTGTTTTTT. Its translation: CATSREGASTGELFF.

This chain connects TRBV2 to TRBJ2-5, with D tentatively TRBD1 or TRBD2 (6 bases each). Trimming removed 7 bases at V and 3 bases at J, with 12 bases between. The CDR3 spans 13 residues. In germline, CDR1 is SNHLY, CDR2 FYNNEI. The CDR3 spells CASTPRGEETQYF. In nucleotides, the CDR3 is TGTGCCAGCACTCCAAGGGGGGAAGAGACCCAGTACTTC.

Here the CDR3 reads CASSLEWAGELFF. In DNA form, the CDR3 reads TGTGCCAGCAGTTTGGAGTGGGCCGGGGAGCTGTTTTTT. The gene calls are TRBV12-3 or TRBV12-4 and TRBJ2-2; no clear D. V lost 3 bases to trimming and J lost 6 bases, with 8 bases between them. This CDR3 has 13 residues.

The chain couples TRBV28 to TRBJ2-7, with D unclear. Germline loops: CDR1 MDHEN, CDR2 SYDVKM. The CDR3 has 12 residues. Deletions cut 3 bases from V and 4 bases from J, with 7 bases between. The CDR3 loop is CASSLARYEQYF. The CDR3 nucleotides read TGTGCCAGCAGTTTGGCTAGGTACGAGCAGTACTTC.

On this clone itself: This specimen includes other DNA sequences encoding the same CDR3. The chain uses TRBV28 and TRBJ2-7; D is unclear. The V and J ends lost 4 bases and 0 bases respectively, with 1 base between them. The CDR3 consists of 11 residues. Germline CDR1 and CDR2: MDHEN and SYDVKM. CDR3 sequence: CASSSSYEQYF. In DNA, the CDR3 is TGTGCCAGCAGTTCCTCCTACGAGCAGTACTTC.

V and J are TRBV5-1 and TRBJ2-5; TRBD1 agrees at 10 bases. Per germline, CDR1 SGHRS and CDR2 YFSETQ. Losses at the gene ends were 4 bases for V and 3 bases for J; bases not matched to a gene: 3. This CDR3 is 14 amino acids long. CDR3: CASSRGTGEETQYF. The CDR3 nucleotides are TGCGCCAGCAGCCGCGGGACAGGGGAAGAGACCCAGTACTTC. The full variable domain, its missing parts supplied by reference TRBV5-1 and TRBJ2-5, is KAGVTQTPRYLIKTRGQQVTLSCSPISGHRSVSWYQQTPGQGLQFLFEYFSETQRNKGNFPGRFSGRQFSNSRSEMNVSTLELGDSALYLCASSRGTGEETQYFGPGTRLLVL.

This chain connects TRBV29-1 to TRBJ2-1; 12 nucleotides line up with TRBD2. This CDR3 has 14 residues. The V and J ends lost 4 bases and 2 bases, in that order; junction bases with no gene match: 0. Germline loops: CDR1 SQVTM, CDR2 ANQGSEA. CDR3 sequence (DNA): TGCAGCGTTGGGACTAGCGGGACCTACAATGAGCAGTTCTTC. It encodes CSVGTSGTYNEQFF.

V usage is TRBV24-1 and J usage is TRBJ1-4, with a possible D match to TRBD1 (6 bases). This CDR3 is 15 amino acids long. Trimming took 4 bases from V and 7 from J, leaving 15 bases between them. Germline V lookup: CDR1 KGHDR, CDR2 SFDVKD. CDR3 amino acids: CATSDPGQSGEKLFF. The CDR3 region has the DNA TGTGCCACCAGTGACCCTGGACAGTCGGGTGAAAAACTGTTTTTT.